The rows below give T cell receptor beta chains drawn from one sample of a study of cytomegalovirus exposure and HLA in healthy donors. Profiling relied on immunoSEQ multiplex PCR, and the TCRdb table lists in-frame clones only, not all of them. The sample contains about 36,000 clones, more than 60% of which appear only once. The source material was PBMCs. These receptors were obtained from a man younger than 40 in good health and CMV-seronegative. Each CDR3 is given with its conserved first and last residue. Each record gives: clone size, D gene, CDR3 length, V gene, J gene, CDR3 protein. D genes are given only for firm matches. Expanded clones are given a class, and other clones once, few, many or no size at all.

abundance: -
d_gene: TRBD1
len: 16
v_gene: TRBV6-4
j_gene: TRBJ2-3
CDR3aa: CASSDGTGAFTDTQYF

abundance: -
d_gene: -
len: 14
v_gene: TRBV6-5
j_gene: TRBJ2-7
CDR3aa: CASSQSGSSYEQYF

abundance: -
d_gene: TRBD1
len: 16
v_gene: TRBV4-1
j_gene: TRBJ2-1
CDR3aa: CASSQGTQGTYNEQFF

abundance: -
d_gene: TRBD1
len: 20
v_gene: TRBV4-3
j_gene: TRBJ1-6
CDR3aa: CASSQQRLGGDSSYNSPLHF

abundance: -
d_gene: -
len: 15
v_gene: TRBV6-5
j_gene: TRBJ2-1
CDR3aa: CASSYKGYPYNEQFF

abundance: -
d_gene: -
len: 12
v_gene: TRBV6-1
j_gene: TRBJ2-5
CDR3aa: CASSETAETQYF

abundance: -
d_gene: TRBD1
len: 14
v_gene: TRBV28
j_gene: TRBJ2-5
CDR3aa: CASSPPGQQETQYF

abundance: -
d_gene: -
len: 13
v_gene: TRBV7-2
j_gene: TRBJ1-1
CDR3aa: CASSLAGATEAFF

abundance: -
d_gene: TRBD2
len: 16
v_gene: TRBV7-8
j_gene: TRBJ2-3
CDR3aa: CASSFQRETSTDTQYF

abundance: few
d_gene: -
len: 19
v_gene: TRBV28
j_gene: TRBJ1-3
CDR3aa: CASYTSGDIYSSSGNTIYF

abundance: -
d_gene: TRBD1
len: 15
v_gene: TRBV4-1
j_gene: TRBJ1-3
CDR3aa: CASSQVGTGINTIYF

abundance: -
d_gene: TRBD2
len: 13
v_gene: TRBV2
j_gene: TRBJ2-1
CDR3aa: CAKRLAGGNEQFF

abundance: -
d_gene: TRBD1
len: 16
v_gene: TRBV13
j_gene: TRBJ2-1
CDR3aa: CASSLGWQGAYNEQFF